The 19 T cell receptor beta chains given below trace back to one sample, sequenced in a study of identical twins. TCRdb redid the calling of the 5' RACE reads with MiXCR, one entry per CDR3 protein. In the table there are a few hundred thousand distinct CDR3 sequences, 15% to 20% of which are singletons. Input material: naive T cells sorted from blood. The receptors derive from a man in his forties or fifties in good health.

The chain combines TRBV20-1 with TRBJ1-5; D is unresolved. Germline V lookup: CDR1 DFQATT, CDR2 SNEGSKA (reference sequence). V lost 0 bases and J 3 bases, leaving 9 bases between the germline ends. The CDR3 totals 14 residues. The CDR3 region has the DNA TGCAGTGCTAGAGACGGGGTTGTCAATCAGCCCCAGCATTTT. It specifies CSARDGVVNQPQHF.

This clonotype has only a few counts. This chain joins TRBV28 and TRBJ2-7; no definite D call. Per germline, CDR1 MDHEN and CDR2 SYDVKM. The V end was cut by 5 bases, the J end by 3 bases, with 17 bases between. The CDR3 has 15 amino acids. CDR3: CASSNAGILNYEQYF. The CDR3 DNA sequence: TGTGCCAGCAGTAACGCAGGCATCCTGAACTACGAGCAGTACTTC.

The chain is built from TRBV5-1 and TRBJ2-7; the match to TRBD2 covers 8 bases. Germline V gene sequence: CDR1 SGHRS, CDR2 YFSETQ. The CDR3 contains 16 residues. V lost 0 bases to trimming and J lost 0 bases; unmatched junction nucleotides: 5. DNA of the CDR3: TGCGCCAGCAGCTTGGCAAGCGGGGGCAGCTCCTACGAGCAGTACTTC. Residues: CASSLASGGSSYEQYF.

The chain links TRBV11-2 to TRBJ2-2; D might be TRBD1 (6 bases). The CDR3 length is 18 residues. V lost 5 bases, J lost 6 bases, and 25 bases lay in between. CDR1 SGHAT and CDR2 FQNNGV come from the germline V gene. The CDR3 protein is CASSKPWGPSVSSGELFF. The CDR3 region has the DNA TGTGCCAGCAGCAAACCTTGGGGGCCATCCGTATCCTCCGGGGAGCTGTTTTTT.

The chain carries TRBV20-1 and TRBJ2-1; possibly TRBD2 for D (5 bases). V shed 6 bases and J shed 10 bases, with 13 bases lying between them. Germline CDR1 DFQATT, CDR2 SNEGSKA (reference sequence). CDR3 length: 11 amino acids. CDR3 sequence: CSASRRVEQFF. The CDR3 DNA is TGCAGTGCCAGTAGGCGGGTCGAGCAGTTCTTC.

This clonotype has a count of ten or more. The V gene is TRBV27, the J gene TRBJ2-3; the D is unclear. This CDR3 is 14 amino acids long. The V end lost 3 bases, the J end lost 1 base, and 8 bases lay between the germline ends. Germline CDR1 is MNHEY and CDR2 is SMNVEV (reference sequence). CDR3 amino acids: CASSFHQRTDTQYF. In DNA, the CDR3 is TGTGCCAGCAGTTTTCACCAACGCACAGATACGCAGTATTTT.

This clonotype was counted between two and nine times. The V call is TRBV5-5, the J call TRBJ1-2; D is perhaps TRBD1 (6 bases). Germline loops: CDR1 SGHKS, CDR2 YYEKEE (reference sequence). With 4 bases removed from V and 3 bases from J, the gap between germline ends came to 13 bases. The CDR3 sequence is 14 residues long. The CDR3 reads CASSLRGKDYGYTF. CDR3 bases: TGTGCCAGCAGCCTGAGGGGGAAGGACTATGGCTACACCTTC.

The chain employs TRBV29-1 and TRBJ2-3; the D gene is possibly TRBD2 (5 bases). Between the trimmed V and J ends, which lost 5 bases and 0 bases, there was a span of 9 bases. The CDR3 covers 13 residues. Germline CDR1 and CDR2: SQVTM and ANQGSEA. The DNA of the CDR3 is TGCAGCGTTAAGCGGTCTAGCACAGATACGCAGTATTTT. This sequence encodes CSVKRSSTDTQYF.

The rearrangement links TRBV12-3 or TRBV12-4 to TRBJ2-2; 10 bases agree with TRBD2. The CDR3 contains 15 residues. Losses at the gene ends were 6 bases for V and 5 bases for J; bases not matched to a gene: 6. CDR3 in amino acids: CASRRGLALTGELFF. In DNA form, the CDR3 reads TGTGCCAGCAGACGGGGACTAGCGCTGACCGGGGAGCTGTTTTTT.

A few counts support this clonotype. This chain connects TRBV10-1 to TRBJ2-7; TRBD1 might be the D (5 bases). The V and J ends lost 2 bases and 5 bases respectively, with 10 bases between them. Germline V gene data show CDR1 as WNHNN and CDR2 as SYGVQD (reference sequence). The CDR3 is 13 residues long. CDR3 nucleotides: TGCGCCAGCAGTGAGATCCAGGGCCACGAGCAGTACTTC. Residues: CASSEIQGHEQYF.

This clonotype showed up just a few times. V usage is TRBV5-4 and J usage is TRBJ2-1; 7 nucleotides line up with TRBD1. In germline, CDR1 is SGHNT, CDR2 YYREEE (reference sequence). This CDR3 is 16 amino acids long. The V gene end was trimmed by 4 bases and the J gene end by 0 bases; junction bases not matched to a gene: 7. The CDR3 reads CASSTMDRSSYNEQFF. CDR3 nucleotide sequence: TGTGCCAGCAGCACAATGGACAGGAGCTCCTACAATGAGCAGTTCTTC.

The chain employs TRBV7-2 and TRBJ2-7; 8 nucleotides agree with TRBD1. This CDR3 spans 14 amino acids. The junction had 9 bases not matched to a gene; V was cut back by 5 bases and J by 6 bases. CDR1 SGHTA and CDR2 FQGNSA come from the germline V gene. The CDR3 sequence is CASSPSQGAGEQYF. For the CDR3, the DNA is TGTGCCAGCAGCCCGAGTCAGGGGGCCGGCGAGCAGTACTTC.

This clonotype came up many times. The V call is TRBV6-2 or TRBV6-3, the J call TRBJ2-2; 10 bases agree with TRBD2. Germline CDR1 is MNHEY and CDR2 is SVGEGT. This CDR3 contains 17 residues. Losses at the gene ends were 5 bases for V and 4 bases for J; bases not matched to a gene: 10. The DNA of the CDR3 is TGTGCCAGCAGTCAATTCGCTAGCGGGGGTCCCACCGGGGAGCTGTTTTTT. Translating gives CASSQFASGGPTGELFF.

The CDR3 sequence: CASSQLTDWQETQYF. The DNA of the CDR3 is TGTGCCAGCAGCCAACTCACCGACTGGCAAGAGACCCAGTACTTC. The V call is TRBV3-1, the J call TRBJ2-5; D uncertain. The V and J ends lost 2 bases and 2 bases respectively, with 12 bases between them. The germline gives CDR1 LGHDT, CDR2 YNNKEL (reference sequence). The CDR3 spans 15 residues.

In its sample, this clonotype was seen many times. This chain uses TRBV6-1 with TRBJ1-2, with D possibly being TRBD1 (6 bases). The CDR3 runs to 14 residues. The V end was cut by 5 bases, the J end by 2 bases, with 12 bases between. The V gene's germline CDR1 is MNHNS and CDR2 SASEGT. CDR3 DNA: TGTGCCAGCAGTCGACTGGGGGCCAACTATGGCTACACCTTC. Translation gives CASSRLGANYGYTF.

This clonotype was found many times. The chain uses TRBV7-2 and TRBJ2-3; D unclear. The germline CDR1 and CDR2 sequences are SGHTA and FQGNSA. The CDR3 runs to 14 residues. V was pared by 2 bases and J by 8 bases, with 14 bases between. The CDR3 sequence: CASSLTQPPGTQYF. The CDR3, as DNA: TGTGCCAGCAGCTTAACCCAACCCCCTGGTACGCAGTATTTT.

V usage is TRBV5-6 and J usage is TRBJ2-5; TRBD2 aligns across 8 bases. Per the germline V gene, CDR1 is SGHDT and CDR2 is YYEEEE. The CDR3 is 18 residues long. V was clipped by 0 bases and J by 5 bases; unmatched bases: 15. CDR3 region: CASSLARRGVLLSETQYF. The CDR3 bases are TGTGCCAGCAGCTTGGCCAGGCGGGGGGTGCTTTTGTCGGAGACCCAGTACTTC.

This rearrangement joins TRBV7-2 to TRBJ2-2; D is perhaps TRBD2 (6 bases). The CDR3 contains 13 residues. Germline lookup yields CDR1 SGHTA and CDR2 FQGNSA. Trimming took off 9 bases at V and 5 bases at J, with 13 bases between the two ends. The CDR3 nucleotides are TGTGCCAGGCGCCCTCGGGGGACCGGGGAGCTGTTTTTT. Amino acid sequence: CARRPRGTGELFF.

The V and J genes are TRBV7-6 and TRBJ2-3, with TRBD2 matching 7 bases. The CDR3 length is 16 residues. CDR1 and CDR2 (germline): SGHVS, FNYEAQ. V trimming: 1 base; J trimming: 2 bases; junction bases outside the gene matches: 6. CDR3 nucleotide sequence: TGTGCCAGCAGCTTAGTTGTGGGAGGGCCCACAGATACGCAGTATTTT. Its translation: CASSLVVGGPTDTQYF.